The clone carrying this T cell receptor beta chain came up many times. Its specificity is unknown. Peripheral venous blood was drawn in approximately 5.7-milliliter volumes, with a draw taken at each of two separate time points. Genomic DNA yielded TCR beta CDR3, amplified by two-round multiplex PCR. Amplification in first-round PCR relied on primers specific to each TRBV and TRBJ gene. Each CDR3 protein is one row after TCRdb ran MiXCR on the multiplex PCR reads. The sample carries fewer than 20,000 distinct CDR3 sequences, over 15% recorded once. The data are from a study of prognosis after radiotherapy for stage I lung cancer. Study-level points and caveats: Before stereotactic body radiation therapy the median unique TCR clone count was 9,500 to 11,000, and afterwards it fell to some 6,900.

The trim removed 6 bases at V and 2 bases at J, leaving 4 bases unmatched. This CDR3 is built from 14 residues. Germline CDR1 MNHNS, CDR2 SASEGT. The clonotype was recovered from a donor aged 50 or older with non-small cell lung cancer. Here the sequenced sample was PBMCs, taken before or after stereotactic body radiation therapy (not recorded which). This chain links TRBV6-1 with TRBJ1-2; 9 bases match TRBD1. CDR3 protein: CASRGTGRNYGYTF. CDR3 DNA sequence: TGTGCCAGCAGAGGGACAGGGCGAAACTATGGCTACACCTTC.